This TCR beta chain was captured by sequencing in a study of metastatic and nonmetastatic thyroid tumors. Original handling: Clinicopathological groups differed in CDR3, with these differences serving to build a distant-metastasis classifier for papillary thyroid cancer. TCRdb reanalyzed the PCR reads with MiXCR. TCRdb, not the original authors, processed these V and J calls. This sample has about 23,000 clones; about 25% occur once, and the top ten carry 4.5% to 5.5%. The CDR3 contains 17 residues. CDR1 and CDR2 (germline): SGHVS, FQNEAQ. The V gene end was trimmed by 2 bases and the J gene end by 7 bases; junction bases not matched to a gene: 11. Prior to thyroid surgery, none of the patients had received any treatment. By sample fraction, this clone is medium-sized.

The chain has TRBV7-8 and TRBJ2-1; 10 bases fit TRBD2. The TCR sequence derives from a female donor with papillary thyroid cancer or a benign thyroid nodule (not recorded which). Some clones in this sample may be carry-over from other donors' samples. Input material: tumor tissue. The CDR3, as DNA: TGTGCCAGCAGCTTATCCAGCGGGGGGGCAATTAGAAATGAGCAGTTCTTC. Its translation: CASSLSSGGAIRNEQFF.